Listed below are T cell receptor beta chains from one sample, sequenced in a study of CD8+CD57+ T cells in acquired aplastic anemia. TCRdb analysed the reads with MiXCR anew, one entry per CDR3 protein. This sample has some 180,000 distinct CDR3 sequences, with 35% to 50% found just once. The specimen sequenced was sorted CD4+, CD8+, or CD8+CD57+ T cells (not recorded which) from PBMCs. These receptors originate from a human donor in good health. Each CDR3 is given with its conserved first and last residue. Fields, in order: clone size, V gene, D gene, J gene, CDR3 protein, CDR3 DNA. D genes are given only for firm matches. A row's size may be missing; if present it is once, few, many or a size class.

size: many; V: TRBV4-1; D: -; J: TRBJ1-2; CDR3: CASSQQLDSPRGYTF; DNA: TGCGCCAGCAGCCAACAATTAGACAGTCCTCGAGGCTACACCTTC
size: -; V: TRBV2; D: TRBD1; J: TRBJ1-5; CDR3: CASSDGTGVNQPQHF; DNA: TGTGCCAGCAGTGACGGGACAGGGGTCAATCAGCCCCAGCATTTT
size: many; V: TRBV7-9; D: -; J: TRBJ2-3; CDR3: CASSLAQSTDTQYF; DNA: TGTGCCAGCAGCTTAGCCCAGAGCACAGATACGCAGTATTTT
size: -; V: TRBV7-9; D: -; J: TRBJ2-5; CDR3: CASSLGGQLETQYF; DNA: TGTGCCAGCAGCTTGGGGGGACAGCTAGAGACCCAGTACTTC
size: many; V: TRBV20-1; D: TRBD2; J: TRBJ2-7; CDR3: CSASLAGVGEQYF; DNA: TGCAGTGCTTCCCTAGCGGGAGTCGGCGAGCAGTACTTC
size: few; V: TRBV27; D: -; J: TRBJ2-7; CDR3: CASSRPGSLSYEQYF; DNA: TGTGCCAGCAGTAGGCCAGGGTCTCTCTCCTACGAGCAGTACTTC
size: many; V: TRBV20-1; D: -; J: TRBJ2-1; CDR3: CSAGEDRPGREVF; DNA: TGCAGTGCTGGAGAGGACAGGCCGGGGCGGGAGGTCTTC
size: -; V: TRBV4-1; D: -; J: TRBJ2-2; CDR3: CASSRETESGSGELFF; DNA: TGCGCCAGCAGCCGAGAGACAGAGTCGGGTTCCGGGGAGCTGTTTTTT
size: many; V: TRBV20-1; D: -; J: TRBJ1-1; CDR3: CSAIGQPDTEAFF; DNA: TGCAGTGCCATCGGACAGCCAGACACTGAAGCTTTCTTT
size: -; V: TRBV7-6; D: TRBD2; J: TRBJ2-1; CDR3: CASSLAGLAGGKEQFF; DNA: TGTGCCAGCAGCTTAGCGGGACTAGCGGGAGGGAAGGAGCAGTTCTTC
size: -; V: TRBV12-3/TRBV12-4; D: -; J: TRBJ1-3; CDR3: CASSPKDLAMRNTIYF; DNA: TGTGCCAGCAGCCCGAAGGATCTAGCAATGAGAAACACCATATATTTT
size: -; V: TRBV10-3; D: TRBD2; J: TRBJ2-1; CDR3: CASGELAAVNEQFF; DNA: TGTGCCAGCGGTGAACTAGCGGCGGTCAATGAGCAGTTCTTC
size: many; V: TRBV7-3; D: TRBD1; J: TRBJ1-1; CDR3: CASSLDRGTEAFF; DNA: TGTGCCAGCAGCCTGGACAGGGGCACTGAAGCTTTCTTT
size: -; V: TRBV2; D: -; J: TRBJ1-3; CDR3: CASSFSTRAQGNTIYF; DNA: TGTGCCAGCAGCTTCTCAACCCGGGCTCAAGGAAACACCATATATTTT
size: many; V: TRBV6-1; D: -; J: TRBJ1-6; CDR3: CASSDVGNSPLHF; DNA: TGTGCCAGCAGTGATGTGGGAAATTCACCCCTCCACTTT
size: few; V: TRBV20-1; D: TRBD2; J: TRBJ2-3; CDR3: CSARLAGTTDTQYF; DNA: TGCAGTGCTAGACTAGCGGGGACCACAGATACGCAGTATTTT
size: -; V: TRBV11-3; D: -; J: TRBJ2-1; CDR3: CASSLEYGPAGNEQFF; DNA: TGTGCCAGCAGCTTAGAGTATGGTCCGGCCGGCAATGAGCAGTTCTTC
size: -; V: TRBV7-2; D: TRBD2; J: TRBJ2-5; CDR3: CASSPPGGRAGQTQYF; DNA: TGTGCCAGCAGCCCGCCGGGCGGGAGGGCTGGGCAGACCCAGTACTTC
size: -; V: TRBV18; D: TRBD1; J: TRBJ1-5; CDR3: CASSQGQGDQPQHF; DNA: TGTGCCAGCTCACAGGGACAGGGAGATCAGCCCCAGCATTTT
size: many; V: TRBV6-1; D: -; J: TRBJ1-6; CDR3: CASSERASYNSPLHF; DNA: TGTGCCAGCAGTGAAAGGGCTTCGTATAATTCACCCCTCCACTTT
size: -; V: TRBV9; D: -; J: TRBJ2-7; CDR3: CASSVAPTLEQYF; DNA: TGTGCCAGCAGCGTAGCTCCGACACTCGAGCAGTACTTC
size: -; V: TRBV7-2; D: TRBD1; J: TRBJ2-5; CDR3: CASRIGGTGEETQYF; DNA: TGTGCCAGCAGAATAGGGGGGACAGGGGAAGAGACCCAGTACTTC
size: -; V: TRBV29-1; D: TRBD2; J: TRBJ2-5; CDR3: CSALGGRAHEYQETQYF; DNA: TGCAGCGCGCTTGGCGGGAGGGCCCACGAGTACCAAGAGACCCAGTACTTC
size: -; V: TRBV27; D: TRBD1; J: TRBJ2-7; CDR3: CASSTDRDRAYEQYF; DNA: TGTGCCAGCAGTACCGACCGGGACAGAGCCTACGAGCAGTACTTC
size: -; V: TRBV7-2; D: -; J: TRBJ2-7; CDR3: CASSPHHGSGGEQYF; DNA: TGTGCCAGCAGCCCGCACCACGGTAGTGGCGGCGAGCAGTACTTC
size: -; V: TRBV7-9; D: -; J: TRBJ2-7; CDR3: CASSLGAEQYF; DNA: TGTGCCAGCAGCTTGGGGGCCGAGCAGTACTTC
size: few; V: TRBV7-9; D: TRBD1; J: TRBJ1-1; CDR3: CASSLQGGTEAFF; DNA: TGTGCCAGCAGTCTACAGGGGGGGACTGAAGCTTTCTTT
size: -; V: TRBV9; D: TRBD2; J: TRBJ2-1; CDR3: CASSVGLAGEQFF; DNA: TGTGCCAGCAGCGTAGGGCTAGCGGGGGAGCAGTTCTTC
size: -; V: TRBV4-2; D: -; J: TRBJ2-5; CDR3: CASSQSIAETQYF; DNA: TGTGCCAGCAGCCAGTCGATAGCGGAGACCCAGTACTTC
size: medium-sized; V: TRBV20-1; D: -; J: TRBJ1-1; CDR3: CSARLHAEAFF; DNA: TGCAGTGCTCGCCTTCATGCTGAAGCTTTCTTT
size: -; V: TRBV19; D: -; J: TRBJ1-2; CDR3: CASSIVGRRNGYTF; DNA: TGTGCCAGTAGTATAGTAGGGCGCAGAAATGGCTACACCTTC
size: -; V: TRBV29-1; D: -; J: TRBJ1-1; CDR3: CSVAKNAGASF; DNA: TGCAGCGTTGCTAAGAACGCTGGAGCTTCCTTT
size: -; V: TRBV6-5; D: -; J: TRBJ1-1; CDR3: CASSYGGAVEAFF; DNA: TGTGCCAGCAGCTACGGGGGGGCAGTTGAAGCTTTCTTT
size: few; V: TRBV24-1; D: -; J: TRBJ2-2; CDR3: CATRRAGELFF; DNA: TGTGCCACCAGACGGGCTGGGGAGCTGTTTTTT
size: -; V: TRBV15; D: -; J: TRBJ2-1; CDR3: CATSEPRDFHNEQFF; DNA: TGTGCCACCAGCGAGCCCCGGGACTTTCACAATGAGCAGTTCTTC
size: few; V: TRBV19; D: -; J: TRBJ1-4; CDR3: CAWSMGTINEKLFF; DNA: TGTGCCTGGAGCATGGGGACAATTAATGAAAAACTGTTTTTT
size: -; V: TRBV29-1; D: -; J: TRBJ2-6; CDR3: CSVESGANVLTF; DNA: TGCAGCGTTGAAAGTGGGGCCAACGTCCTGACTTTC
size: few; V: TRBV2; D: -; J: TRBJ2-2; CDR3: CAYDEGGELFF; DNA: TGTGCCTACGACGAGGGCGGGGAGCTGTTTTTT
size: many; V: TRBV12-5; D: -; J: TRBJ2-7; CDR3: CASGYDYYEQYF; DNA: TGTGCTAGTGGTTACGACTACTACGAGCAGTACTTC
size: few; V: TRBV20-1; D: -; J: TRBJ1-2; CDR3: CSARDSVNYGYTF; DNA: TGCAGTGCTAGAGATTCCGTTAACTATGGCTACACCTTC
size: few; V: TRBV7-3; D: -; J: TRBJ2-7; CDR3: CASSRDALREQYF; DNA: TGTGCCAGCAGTAGGGACGCCCTACGGGAGCAGTACTTC